This entry lists 11 T cell receptor beta chains sequenced from one sample in a study of technical replicates of blood from a few donors. The assay was immunoSEQ multiplex PCR, and TCRdb's table has in-frame clones only and misses some. The sample carries roughly 73,000 clones, around 93% recorded once. Sequencing used T cells isolated from PBMCs. These receptors were obtained from a human donor in good health.

The chain links TRBV4-1 to TRBJ1-4; no reliable D call. The germline gives CDR1 MGHRA, CDR2 YSYEKL. The CDR3 has 15 residues. The ends were cut back, 6 bases at V and 2 bases at J, with 13 bases in the middle. The CDR3 reads CASRLTALTNEKLFF. CDR3 sequence (DNA): TGCGCCAGCAGGCTTACAGCCCTGACTAATGAAAAACTGTTTTTT.

The J gene is TRBJ1-1, the V gene TRBV5-1, with D unresolved. This CDR3 contains 13 residues. Germline lookup yields CDR1 SGHRS and CDR2 YFSETQ. V was shortened by 7 bases and J by 5 bases, with 15 bases between the two germline ends. CDR3 nucleotide sequence: TGCGCCAGCCATGACCCACGGGAAACTGAAGCTTTCTTT. It codes for CASHDPRETEAFF.

V and J are TRBV28 and TRBJ2-2, with 7 bases matching TRBD2. The ends lost 6 bases at V and 6 bases at J; junction bases unmatched: 4. The CDR3 is 13 residues long. The germline gives CDR1 MDHEN, CDR2 SYDVKM. The CDR3 is CASRAGWAGELFF. The CDR3 coding sequence is TGTGCCAGCAGAGCGGGATGGGCCGGGGAGCTGTTTTTT. The whole variable domain, remainder taken from reference TRBV28 and TRBJ2-2, is DVKVTQSSRYLVKRTGEKVFLECVQDMDHENMFWYRQDPGLGLRLIYFSYDVKMKEKGDIPEGYSVSREKKERFSLILESASTNQTSMYLCASRAGWAGELFFGEGSRLTVL.

The V gene is TRBV30, the J gene TRBJ2-3, with 9 bases identical to TRBD2. After removal of 0 bases from V and 2 bases from J, the junction contained 6 bases not matched to a gene. The CDR3 sequence is 16 residues long. The germline V gene has CDR1 GTSNPN and CDR2 SVGIG (reference sequence). This CDR3 reads CAWSVLVAGVTDTQYF. The CDR3 nucleotides read TGTGCCTGGAGTGTACTGGTAGCGGGGGTCACAGATACGCAGTATTTT.

This rearrangement joins TRBV5-1 to TRBJ1-2, with D perhaps TRBD1 (5 bases). V dropped 0 bases and J dropped 8 bases, with 20 bases sitting between them. Per the germline V gene, CDR1 is SGHRS and CDR2 is YFSETQ. CDR3 size: 16 residues. The DNA of the CDR3 is TGCGCCAGCAGCTTGGTTGACGTATCCTTCGGGGGAGGCTACACCTTC. Amino acids: CASSLVDVSFGGGYTF.

The genes are TRBV15 and TRBJ1-2, with TRBD1 identical over 12 bases. The CDR3 spans 16 residues. Unmatched junction bases numbered 8, after V lost 5 bases and J lost 4 bases. CDR1 and CDR2 (germline): LNHNV, YYDKDF (reference sequence). The CDR3 reads CATSEGQGALLYGYTF. DNA for the CDR3: TGTGCCACCAGCGAGGGACAGGGGGCTCTTCTCTATGGCTACACCTTC.

The chain couples TRBV9 to TRBJ2-1; 8 nucleotides align to TRBD2. Germline CDR1 is SGDLS and CDR2 is YYNGEE. The CDR3 sequence is 16 residues long. The J segment lost 7 bases and the V segment lost 0 bases, leaving 9 bases of the junction unmatched. CDR3 sequence: CASSVGTGLAGNEQFF. In nucleotides, the CDR3 is TGTGCCAGCAGCGTAGGAACTGGACTAGCAGGAAATGAGCAGTTCTTC.

Written as DNA, the CDR3 is TGTGCCAGCAGTGTCGGGACAGGGCAAGCTTTCTTT. Amino acids: CASSVGTGQAFF. The V and J genes are TRBV2 and TRBJ1-1; 9 bases agree with TRBD1. This CDR3 contains 12 residues. V gave up 4 bases and J gave up 9 bases; unmatched junction bases: 3. Germline CDR1 is SNHLY and CDR2 is FYNNEI.

The gene calls are TRBV4-2 and TRBJ2-1; TRBD2 matches at 10 bases. J gave up 5 bases and V 5 bases, and 6 bases lay outside the gene matches. This CDR3 spans 15 amino acids. Germline values: CDR1 LGHNA, CDR2 YNFKEQ. The CDR3 loop reads CASSSGTSADNEQFF. DNA of the CDR3: TGTGCCAGCAGCTCAGGGACTAGCGCTGACAATGAGCAGTTCTTC.

This sequence joins TRBV28 and TRBJ2-1, with 8 bases that match TRBD2. Germline CDR1 MDHEN, CDR2 SYDVKM. The CDR3 extends over 16 amino acids. With V trimmed by 10 bases and J by 4 bases, 15 bases remained unmatched. CDR3 sequence (DNA): TGTGCCACCCACCCGAGGGTAGCGGGACCTTACAATGAGCAGTTCTTC. Protein sequence: CATHPRVAGPYNEQFF.

The chain couples TRBV30 to TRBJ1-1; the D is unclear. From germline, CDR1 is GTSNPN and CDR2 SVGIG (reference sequence). V gave up 1 base and J gave up 3 bases, with 9 bases separating them. This CDR3 comprises 13 residues. CDR3 sequence reads: CAWSGQVDTEAFF. DNA for the CDR3: TGTGCCTGGAGTGGCCAGGTGGACACTGAAGCTTTCTTT.